This TCR beta chain derives from a study of blood T cell repertoires in COVID-19. Study at large: The United States, Italy and Spain were the sources of the acute and convalescent COVID-19 samples. T cells, B-cell-depleted T cells, or PBMCs supplied cDNA or gDNA.

In the original processing: Reference gene primers were amplified, and this amplification served to estimate nucleated cell counts. Clones were read by immunoSEQ multiplex PCR, and TCRdb kept only the in-frame ones, dropping some. Clone size and the V and J calls come from that table; the DNA yielded D and trimming. The table includes a few hundred thousand clones, 75% to 90% detected once. Germline V lookup: CDR1 SGHVS, CDR2 FQNEAQ. There are 13 residues in the CDR3. V was shortened by 4 bases and J by 3 bases, with 9 bases between the two germline ends. Enrollees, roughly 18 to 95 years old, lived in fewer than 25 US areas.

V usage is TRBV7-8 and J usage is TRBJ2-5; no firm D call. This TCR came from a woman aged 50 to 65 who had recovered from COVID-19. Material: PBMCs or T cells enriched from blood (not recorded which). The CDR3 here is CASSSDGEETQYF. CDR3 DNA sequence: TGTGCCAGCAGCTCCGACGGAGAAGAGACCCAGTACTTC.